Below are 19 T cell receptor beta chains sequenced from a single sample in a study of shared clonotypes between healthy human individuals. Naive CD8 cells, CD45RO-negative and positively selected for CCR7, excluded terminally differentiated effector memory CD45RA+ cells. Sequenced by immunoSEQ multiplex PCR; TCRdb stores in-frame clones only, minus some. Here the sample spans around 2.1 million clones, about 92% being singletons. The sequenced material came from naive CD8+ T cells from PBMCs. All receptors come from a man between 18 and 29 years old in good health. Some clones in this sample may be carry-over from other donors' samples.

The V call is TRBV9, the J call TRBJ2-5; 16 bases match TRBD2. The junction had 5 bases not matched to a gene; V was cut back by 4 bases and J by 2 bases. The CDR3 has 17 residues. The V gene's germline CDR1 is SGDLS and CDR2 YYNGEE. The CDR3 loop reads CASSPRGLAGGQETQYF. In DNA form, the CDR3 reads TGTGCCAGCAGCCCCAGGGGACTAGCGGGAGGGCAAGAGACCCAGTACTTC.

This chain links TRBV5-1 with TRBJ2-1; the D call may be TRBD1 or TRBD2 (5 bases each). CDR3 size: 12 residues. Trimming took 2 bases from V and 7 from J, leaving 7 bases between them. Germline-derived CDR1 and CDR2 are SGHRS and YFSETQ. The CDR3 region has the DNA TGCGCCAGCAGCTTATGGGGGAATGAGCAGTTCTTC. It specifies CASSLWGNEQFF.

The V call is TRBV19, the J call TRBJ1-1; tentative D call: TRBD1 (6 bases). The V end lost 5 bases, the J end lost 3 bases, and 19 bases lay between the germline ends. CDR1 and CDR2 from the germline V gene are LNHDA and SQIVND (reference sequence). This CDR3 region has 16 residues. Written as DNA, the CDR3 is TGTGCCAGTAGTGTGAAGGGGGTAGTAGAGTACACTGAAGCTTTCTTT. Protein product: CASSVKGVVEYTEAFF.

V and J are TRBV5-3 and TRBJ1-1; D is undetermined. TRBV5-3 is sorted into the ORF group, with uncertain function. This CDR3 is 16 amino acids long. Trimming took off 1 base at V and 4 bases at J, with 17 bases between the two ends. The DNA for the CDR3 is TGTGCCAGAAGCTTGTTCGGGTCGAAGGAGGGCACTGAAGCTTTCTTT. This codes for CARSLFGSKEGTEAFF.

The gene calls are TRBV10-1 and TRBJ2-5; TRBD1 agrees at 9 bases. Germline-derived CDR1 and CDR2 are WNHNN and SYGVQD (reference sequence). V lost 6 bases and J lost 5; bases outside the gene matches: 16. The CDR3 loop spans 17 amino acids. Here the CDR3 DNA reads TGCGCCAGCAGCCCGCGAAAGACGACAGGGGGTTACGAGACCCAGTACTTC. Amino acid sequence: CASSPRKTTGGYETQYF.

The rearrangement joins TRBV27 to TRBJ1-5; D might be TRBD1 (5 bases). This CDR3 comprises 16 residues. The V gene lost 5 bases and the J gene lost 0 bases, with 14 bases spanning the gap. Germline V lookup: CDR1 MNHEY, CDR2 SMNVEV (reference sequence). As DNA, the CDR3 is TGTGCCAGCAGTCCAATTCCAGGGACTAGCAATCAGCCCCAGCATTTT. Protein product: CASSPIPGTSNQPQHF.

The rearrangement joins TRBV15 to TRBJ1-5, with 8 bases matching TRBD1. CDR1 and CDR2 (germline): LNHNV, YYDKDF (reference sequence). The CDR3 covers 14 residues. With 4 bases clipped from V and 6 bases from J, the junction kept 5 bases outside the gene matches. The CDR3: CATSKGQARQPQHF. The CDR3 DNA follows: TGTGCCACCAGCAAGGGACAGGCTCGTCAGCCCCAGCATTTT.

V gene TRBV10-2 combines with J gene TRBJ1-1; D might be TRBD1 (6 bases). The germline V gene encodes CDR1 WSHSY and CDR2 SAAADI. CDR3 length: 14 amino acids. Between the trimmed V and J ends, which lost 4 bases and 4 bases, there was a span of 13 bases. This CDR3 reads CASSVWRGSTEAFF. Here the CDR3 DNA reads TGCGCCAGCAGTGTCTGGAGGGGGAGCACTGAAGCTTTCTTT.

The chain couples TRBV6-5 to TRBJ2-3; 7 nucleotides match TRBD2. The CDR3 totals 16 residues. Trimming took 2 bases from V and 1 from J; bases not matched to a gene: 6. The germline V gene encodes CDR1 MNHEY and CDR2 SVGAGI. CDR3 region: CASSYEAGAGTDTQYF. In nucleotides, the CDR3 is TGTGCCAGCAGTTACGAGGCGGGAGCGGGCACAGATACGCAGTATTTT.

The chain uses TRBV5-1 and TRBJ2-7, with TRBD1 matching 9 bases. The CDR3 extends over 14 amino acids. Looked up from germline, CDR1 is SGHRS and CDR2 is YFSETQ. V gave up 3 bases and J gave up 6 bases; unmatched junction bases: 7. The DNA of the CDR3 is TGCGCCAGCAGCTACAACAGGGGGCCTCTCGAGCAGTACTTC. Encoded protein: CASSYNRGPLEQYF.

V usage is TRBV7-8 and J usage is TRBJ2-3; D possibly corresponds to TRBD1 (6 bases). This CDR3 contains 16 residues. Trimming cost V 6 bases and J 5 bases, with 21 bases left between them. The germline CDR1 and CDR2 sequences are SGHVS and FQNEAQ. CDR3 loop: CASRQAGAGERDTQYF. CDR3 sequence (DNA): TGTGCCAGCAGACAAGCAGGGGCAGGGGAAAGAGATACGCAGTATTTT. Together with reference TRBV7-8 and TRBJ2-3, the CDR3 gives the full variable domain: GAGVSQSPRYKVAKRGQDVALRCDPISGHVSLFWYQQALGQGPEFLTYFQNEAQLDKSGLPSDRFFAERPEGSVSTLKIQRTQQEDSAVYLCASRQAGAGERDTQYFGPGTRLTVL.

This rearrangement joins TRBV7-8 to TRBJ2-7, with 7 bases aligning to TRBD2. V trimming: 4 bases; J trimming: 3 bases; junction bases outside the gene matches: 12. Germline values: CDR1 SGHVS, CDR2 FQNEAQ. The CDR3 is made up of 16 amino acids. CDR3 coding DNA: TGTGCCAGCAGCTCCCCCACTAGCGCCAAACTCTACGAGCAGTACTTC. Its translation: CASSSPTSAKLYEQYF.

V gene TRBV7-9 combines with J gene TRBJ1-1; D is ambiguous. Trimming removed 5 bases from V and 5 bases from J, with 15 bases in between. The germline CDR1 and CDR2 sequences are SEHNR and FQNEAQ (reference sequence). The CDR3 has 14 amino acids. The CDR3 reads CASSHPRGGTEAFF. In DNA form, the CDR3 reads TGTGCCAGCAGCCATCCTCGGGGAGGGACTGAAGCTTTCTTT.

DNA of the CDR3: TGTGCCAGCCTTGCGCCGAGGACAGGGTTAGTTCCAGATACGCAGTATTTT. Encoded protein: CASLAPRTGLVPDTQYF. The gene calls are TRBV28 and TRBJ2-3; 8 nucleotides agree with TRBD1. CDR1 is MDHEN and CDR2 is SYDVKM in the germline V gene. V shed 8 bases, J shed 4 bases, and the junction held 17 bases outside the gene matches. The CDR3 is made up of 17 amino acids.

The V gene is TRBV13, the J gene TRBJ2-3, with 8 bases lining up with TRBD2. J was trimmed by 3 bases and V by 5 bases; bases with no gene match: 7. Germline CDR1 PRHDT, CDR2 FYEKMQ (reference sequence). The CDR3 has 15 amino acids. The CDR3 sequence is CASSPEAGATDTQYF. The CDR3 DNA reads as TGTGCCAGCAGCCCGGAAGCGGGAGCAACAGATACGCAGTATTTT.

DNA for the CDR3: TGTGCCAGCAGCTTTAGCGGGAGGGTGGAAAATGAGCAGTTCTTC. This sequence encodes CASSFSGRVENEQFF. The chain links TRBV9 to TRBJ2-1; 11 nucleotides line up with TRBD2. The germline V gene has CDR1 SGDLS and CDR2 YYNGEE. The J segment lost 7 bases and the V segment lost 4 bases, leaving 7 bases of the junction unmatched. The length of the CDR3 is 15 residues. The whole variable domain, filled in from reference TRBV9 and TRBJ2-1, reads DSGVTQTPKHLITATGQRVTLRCSPRSGDLSVYWYQQSLDQGLQFLIQYYNGEERAKGNILERFSAQQFPDLHSELNLSSLELGDSALYFCASSFSGRVENEQFFGPGTRLTVL.

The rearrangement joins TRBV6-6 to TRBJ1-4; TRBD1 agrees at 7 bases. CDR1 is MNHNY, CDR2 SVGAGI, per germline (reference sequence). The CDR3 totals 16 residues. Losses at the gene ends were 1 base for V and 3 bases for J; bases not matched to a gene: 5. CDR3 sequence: CASSYLNRGPNEKLFF. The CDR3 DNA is TGTGCCAGCAGTTACTTAAACAGGGGTCCTAATGAAAAACTGTTTTTT.

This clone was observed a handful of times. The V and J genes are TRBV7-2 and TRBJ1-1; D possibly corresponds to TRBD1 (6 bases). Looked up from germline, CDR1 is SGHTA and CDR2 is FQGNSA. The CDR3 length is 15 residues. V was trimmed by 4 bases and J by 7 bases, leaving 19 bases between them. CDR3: CASSWPPTGRGEAFF. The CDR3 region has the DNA TGTGCCAGCAGCTGGCCGCCGACAGGACGGGGTGAAGCTTTCTTT.

CDR3 amino acids: CASRDGQIGYTF. For the CDR3, the DNA is TGTGCCAGCAGAGACGGACAGATCGGCTACACCTTC. V and J are TRBV7-8 and TRBJ1-2; the D gene is possibly TRBD1 (6 bases). Trimming shortened V by 6 bases and J by 8 bases, and 13 bases separated the two germline ends. The CDR3 is 12 amino acids. Germline V lookup: CDR1 SGHVS, CDR2 FQNEAQ.